The clone carrying this T cell receptor beta chain occurred once. The sample comes from a study of cytomegalovirus exposure and HLA in healthy donors. PCR employed 60 Vbeta and 13 Jbeta primers. Generated by immunoSEQ multiplex PCR, the TCRdb table keeps only in-frame clones and is missing some. The profile shows more than 150,000 clones, about 77% of them singletons. CDR1 is ENHRY, CDR2 SYGVKD, per germline. The CDR3 spans 16 residues. Trimming cost V 3 bases and J 6 bases, with 19 bases left between them. The genes are TRBV10-3 and TRBJ2-3; a weak D match, TRBD1 (7 bases). The specimen was PBMCs. This receptor was taken from a woman aged 25 to 39 in good health and CMV-seropositive. CDR3 nucleotide sequence: TGTGCCATCAGTGATAGGGAGGCAGGGGGGTCGGATACGCAGTATTTT. Amino acids: CAISDREAGGSDTQYF.